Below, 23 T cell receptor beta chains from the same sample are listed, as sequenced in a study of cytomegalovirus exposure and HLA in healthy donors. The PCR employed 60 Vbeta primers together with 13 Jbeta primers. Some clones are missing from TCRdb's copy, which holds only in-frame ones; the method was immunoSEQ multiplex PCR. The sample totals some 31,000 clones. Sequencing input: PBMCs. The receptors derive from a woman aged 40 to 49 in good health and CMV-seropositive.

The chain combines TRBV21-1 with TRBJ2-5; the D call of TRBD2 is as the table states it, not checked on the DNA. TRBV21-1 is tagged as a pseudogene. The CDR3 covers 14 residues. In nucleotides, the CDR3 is TGTGCCAGCAGCAAAAAGCGGGGGCAAGAGACCCAGTACTTC. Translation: CASSKKRGQETQYF.

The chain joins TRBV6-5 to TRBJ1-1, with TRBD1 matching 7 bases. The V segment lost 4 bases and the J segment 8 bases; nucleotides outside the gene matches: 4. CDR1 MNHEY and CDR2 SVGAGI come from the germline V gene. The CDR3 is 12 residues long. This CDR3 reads CASSLGDREAFF. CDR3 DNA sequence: TGTGCCAGCAGTTTGGGGGACAGAGAAGCTTTCTTT.

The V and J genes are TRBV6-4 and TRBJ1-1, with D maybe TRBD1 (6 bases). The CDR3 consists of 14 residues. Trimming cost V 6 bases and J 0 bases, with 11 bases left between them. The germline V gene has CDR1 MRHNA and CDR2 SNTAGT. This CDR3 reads CASRQDRLNTEAFF. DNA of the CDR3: TGTGCCAGCAGGCAGGACAGATTGAACACTGAAGCTTTCTTT.

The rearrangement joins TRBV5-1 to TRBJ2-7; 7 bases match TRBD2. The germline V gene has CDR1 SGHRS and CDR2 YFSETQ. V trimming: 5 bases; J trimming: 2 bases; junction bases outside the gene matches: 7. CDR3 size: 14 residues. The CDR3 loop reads CASRGEGLPYEQYF. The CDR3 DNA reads TGCGCCAGCAGGGGGGAGGGTTTACCCTACGAGCAGTACTTC.

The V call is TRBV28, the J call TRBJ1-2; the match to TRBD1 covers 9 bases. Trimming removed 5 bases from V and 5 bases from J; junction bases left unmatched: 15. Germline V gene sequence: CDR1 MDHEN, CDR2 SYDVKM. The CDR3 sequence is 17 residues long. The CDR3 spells CASSLLTGGHSFYGYTF. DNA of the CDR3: TGTGCCAGCAGTCTGTTAACAGGGGGCCATTCCTTTTATGGCTACACCTTC.

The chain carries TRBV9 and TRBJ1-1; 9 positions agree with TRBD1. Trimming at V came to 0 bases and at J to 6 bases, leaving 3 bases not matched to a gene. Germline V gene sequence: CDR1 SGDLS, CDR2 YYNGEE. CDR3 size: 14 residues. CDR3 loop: CASSVGDRDAEAFF. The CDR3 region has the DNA TGTGCCAGCAGCGTAGGGGACAGGGACGCTGAAGCTTTCTTT.

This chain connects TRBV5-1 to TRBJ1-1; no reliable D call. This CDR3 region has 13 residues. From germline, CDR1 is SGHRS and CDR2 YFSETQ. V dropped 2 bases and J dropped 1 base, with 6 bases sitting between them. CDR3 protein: CASSLPGNTEAFF. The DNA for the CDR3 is TGCGCCAGCAGCTTACCCGGGAACACTGAAGCTTTCTTT. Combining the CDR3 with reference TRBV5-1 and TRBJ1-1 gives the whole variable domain KAGVTQTPRYLIKTRGQQVTLSCSPISGHRSVSWYQQTPGQGLQFLFEYFSETQRNKGNFPGRFSGRQFSNSRSEMNVSTLELGDSALYLCASSLPGNTEAFFGQGTRLTVV.

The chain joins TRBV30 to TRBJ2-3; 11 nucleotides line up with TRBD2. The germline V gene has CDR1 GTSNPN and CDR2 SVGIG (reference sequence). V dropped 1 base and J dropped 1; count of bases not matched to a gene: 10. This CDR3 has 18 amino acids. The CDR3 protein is CAWSGGIAGGRRTDTQYF. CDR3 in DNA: TGTGCCTGGAGTGGGGGGATAGCGGGAGGGCGACGCACAGATACGCAGTATTTT.

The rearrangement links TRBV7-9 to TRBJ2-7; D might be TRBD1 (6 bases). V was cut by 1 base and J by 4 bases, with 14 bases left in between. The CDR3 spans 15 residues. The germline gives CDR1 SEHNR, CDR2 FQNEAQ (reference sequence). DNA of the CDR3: TGTGCCAGCAGCTTAGATAGGGCGCAGGGGTACGAGCAGTACTTC. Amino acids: CASSLDRAQGYEQYF. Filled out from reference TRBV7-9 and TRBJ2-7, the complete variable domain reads DTGVSQNPRHKITKRGQNVTFRCDPISEHNRLYWYRQTLGQGPEFLTYFQNEAQLEKSRLLSDRFSAERPKGSFSTLEIQRTEQGDSAMYLCASSLDRAQGYEQYFGPGTRLTVT.

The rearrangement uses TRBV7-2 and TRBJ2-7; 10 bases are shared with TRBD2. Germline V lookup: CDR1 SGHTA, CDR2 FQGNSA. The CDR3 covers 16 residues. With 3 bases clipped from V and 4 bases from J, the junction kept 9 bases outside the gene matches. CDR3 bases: TGTGCCAGCAGCTTTGGGTCTAGCGGGAGAGGGTACGAGCAGTACTTC. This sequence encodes CASSFGSSGRGYEQYF.

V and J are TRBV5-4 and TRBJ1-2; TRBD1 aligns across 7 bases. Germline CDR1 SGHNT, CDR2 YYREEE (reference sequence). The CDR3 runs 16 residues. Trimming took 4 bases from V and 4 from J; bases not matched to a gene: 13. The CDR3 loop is CASSNPQRGLIYGYTF. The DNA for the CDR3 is TGTGCCAGCAGCAACCCTCAAAGGGGGCTCATCTATGGCTACACCTTC.

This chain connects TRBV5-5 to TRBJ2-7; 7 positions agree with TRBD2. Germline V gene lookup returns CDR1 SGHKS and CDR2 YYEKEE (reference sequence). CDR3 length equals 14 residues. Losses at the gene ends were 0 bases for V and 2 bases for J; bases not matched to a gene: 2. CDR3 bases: TGTGCCAGCAGCTTGGGGGGGGGAACCTACGAGCAGTACTTC. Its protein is CASSLGGGTYEQYF.

DNA of the CDR3: TGTGCCAGTAGTATAGTAGGGCAGGGAGGCTACGAGCAGTACTTC. This gives the protein CASSIVGQGGYEQYF. J is TRBJ2-7 and V is TRBV19; tentative D call: TRBD2 (6 bases). Germline CDR1 is LNHDA and CDR2 is SQIVND (reference sequence). V gave up 1 base and J gave up 3 bases, with 13 bases separating them. This CDR3 has 15 amino acids. Combining the CDR3 with reference TRBV19 and TRBJ2-7 gives the whole variable domain DGGITQSPKYLFRKEGQNVTLSCEQNLNHDAMYWYRQDPGQGLRLIYYSQIVNDFQKGDIAEGYSVSREKKESFPLTVTSAQKNPTAFYLCASSIVGQGGYEQYFGPGTRLTVT.

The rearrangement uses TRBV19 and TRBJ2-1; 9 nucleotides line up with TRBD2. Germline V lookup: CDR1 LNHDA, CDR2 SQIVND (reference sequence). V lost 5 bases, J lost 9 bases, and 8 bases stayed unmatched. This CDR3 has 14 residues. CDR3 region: CASSRYSGSGEQFF. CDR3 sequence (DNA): TGTGCCAGTAGTCGTTATAGCGGGAGTGGTGAGCAGTTCTTC.

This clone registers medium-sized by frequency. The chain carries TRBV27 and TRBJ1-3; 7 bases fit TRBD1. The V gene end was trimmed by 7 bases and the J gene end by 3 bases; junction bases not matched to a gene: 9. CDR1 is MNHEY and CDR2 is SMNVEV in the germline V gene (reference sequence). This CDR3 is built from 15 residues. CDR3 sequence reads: CASTLAPGGGNTIYF. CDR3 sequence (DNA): TGTGCCAGCACCCTTGCCCCAGGGGGTGGAAACACCATATATTTT.

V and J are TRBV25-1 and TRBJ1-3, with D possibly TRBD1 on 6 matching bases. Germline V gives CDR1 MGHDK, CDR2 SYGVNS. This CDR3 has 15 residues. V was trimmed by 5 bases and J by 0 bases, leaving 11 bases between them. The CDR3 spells CASSRGSGSGNTIYF. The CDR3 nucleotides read TGTGCCAGCAGTAGGGGGTCCGGCTCTGGAAACACCATATATTTT.

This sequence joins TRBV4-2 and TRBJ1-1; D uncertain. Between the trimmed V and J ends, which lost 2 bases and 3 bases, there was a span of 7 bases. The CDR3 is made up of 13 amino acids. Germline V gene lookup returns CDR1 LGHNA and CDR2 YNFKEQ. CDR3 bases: TGTGCCAGCAGCCAACAGGCTCACACTGAAGCTTTCTTT. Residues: CASSQQAHTEAFF.

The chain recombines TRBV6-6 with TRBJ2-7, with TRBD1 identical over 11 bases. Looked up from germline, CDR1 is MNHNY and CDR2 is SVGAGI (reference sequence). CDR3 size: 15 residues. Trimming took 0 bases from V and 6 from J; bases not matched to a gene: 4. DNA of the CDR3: TGTGCCAGCAGTTACTCTTGGACAGGGGGCTCCGAGCAGTACTTC. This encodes CASSYSWTGGSEQYF.

The CDR3 DNA sequence: TGTGCCAGCAGTGAGGGGCCCCGTCTGCCCCAGCATTTT. Translation: CASSEGPRLPQHF. The rearrangement uses TRBV2 and TRBJ1-5; TRBD1 is a possible D gene (5 bases). There are 13 residues in the CDR3. V lost 3 bases and J 9 bases, leaving 12 bases between the germline ends. The germline CDR1 and CDR2 sequences are SNHLY and FYNNEI.

The CDR3 loop reads CASSQGLRAGANVLTF. In DNA form, the CDR3 reads TGCGCCAGCAGCCAAGGTTTACGAGCTGGGGCCAACGTCCTGACTTTC. This sequence joins TRBV4-3 and TRBJ2-6; D not certain. With 1 base removed from V and 2 bases from J, the gap between germline ends came to 9 bases. Germline lookup yields CDR1 LGHNA and CDR2 YSLEER. The CDR3 extends over 16 amino acids.

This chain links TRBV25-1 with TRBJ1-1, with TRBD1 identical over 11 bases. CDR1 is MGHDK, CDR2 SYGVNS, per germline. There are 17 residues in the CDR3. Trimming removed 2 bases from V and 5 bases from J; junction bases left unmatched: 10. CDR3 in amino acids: CASSEGGQGATRTEAFF. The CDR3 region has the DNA TGTGCCAGCAGTGAAGGAGGACAGGGGGCGACCCGGACTGAAGCTTTCTTT. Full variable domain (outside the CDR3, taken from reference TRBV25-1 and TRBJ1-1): EADIYQTPRYLVIGTGKKITLECSQTMGHDKMYWYQQDPGMELHLIHYSYGVNSTEKGDLSSESTVSRIRTEHFPLTLESARPSHTSQYLCASSEGGQGATRTEAFFGQGTRLTVV.

The CDR3 is CASSLAGTGDEKLFF. In nucleotides, the CDR3 is TGTGCCAGCAGCTTGGCCGGGACAGGGGACGAAAAACTGTTTTTT. The chain joins TRBV5-6 to TRBJ1-4, with 10 bases aligning to TRBD1. The CDR3 consists of 15 residues. The germline gives CDR1 SGHDT, CDR2 YYEEEE. Losses at the gene ends were 0 bases for V and 8 bases for J; bases not matched to a gene: 4.

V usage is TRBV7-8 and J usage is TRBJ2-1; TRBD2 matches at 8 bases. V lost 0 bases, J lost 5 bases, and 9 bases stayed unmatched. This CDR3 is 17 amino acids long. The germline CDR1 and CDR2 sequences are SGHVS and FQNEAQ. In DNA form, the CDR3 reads TGTGCCAGCAGCTTAGCGTGGCGGGAGGAGAGGGACAATGAGCAGTTCTTC. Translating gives CASSLAWREERDNEQFF.